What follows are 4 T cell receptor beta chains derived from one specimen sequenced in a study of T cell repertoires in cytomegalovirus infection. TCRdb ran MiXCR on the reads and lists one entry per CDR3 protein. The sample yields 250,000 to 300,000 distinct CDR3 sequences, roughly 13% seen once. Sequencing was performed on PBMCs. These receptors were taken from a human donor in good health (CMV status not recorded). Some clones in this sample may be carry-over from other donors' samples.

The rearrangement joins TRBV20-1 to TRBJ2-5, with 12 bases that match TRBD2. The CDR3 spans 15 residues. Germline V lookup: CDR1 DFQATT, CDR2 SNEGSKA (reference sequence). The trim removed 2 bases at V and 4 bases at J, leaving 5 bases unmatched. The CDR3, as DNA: TGCAGTGCTAGACTAGCGGGAGGGCCAGGAGAGACCCAGTACTTC. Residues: CSARLAGGPGETQYF.

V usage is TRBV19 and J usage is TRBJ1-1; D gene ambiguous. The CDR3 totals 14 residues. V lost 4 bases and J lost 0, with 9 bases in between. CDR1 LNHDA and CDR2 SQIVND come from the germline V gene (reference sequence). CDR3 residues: CASSTIGLNTEAFF. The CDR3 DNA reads TGTGCCAGTAGTACCATTGGACTGAACACTGAAGCTTTCTTT.

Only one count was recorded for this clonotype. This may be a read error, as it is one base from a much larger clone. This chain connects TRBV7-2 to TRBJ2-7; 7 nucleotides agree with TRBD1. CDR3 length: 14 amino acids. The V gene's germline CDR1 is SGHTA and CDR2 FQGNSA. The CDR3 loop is CASSNLDRAHEQCF. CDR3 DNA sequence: TGTGCCAGCAGCAACCTCGACAGGGCCCACGAGCAGTGCTTC.

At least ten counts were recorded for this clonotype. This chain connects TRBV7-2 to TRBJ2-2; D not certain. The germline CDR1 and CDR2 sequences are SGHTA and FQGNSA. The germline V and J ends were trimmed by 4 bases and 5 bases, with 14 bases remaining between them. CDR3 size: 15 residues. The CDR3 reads CASSSRTEITGELFF. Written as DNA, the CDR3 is TGTGCCAGCAGCTCCCGAACGGAGATAACCGGGGAGCTGTTTTTT.